This T cell receptor beta chain was captured by sequencing in a study of shared clonotypes between healthy human individuals. Findings and limits, study-wide: Represented diversity, genetic and exposure-history alike, was limited by few donors. Researchers sampled blood only, noting tissue repertoires likely differ. Non-shared clonotypes had lower generation probabilities than those shared by all four donors.

This CDR3 is built from 15 residues. V lost 4 bases to trimming and J lost 8 bases, with 21 bases between them. In germline, CDR1 is SGHRS, CDR2 YFSETQ. Data came from immunoSEQ multiplex PCR; TCRdb stores just in-frame clones and leaves some out. The table records some 1.4 million clones, roughly 95% of them present only once. Points on this clone: Antigen: not known.

Specimen: naive CD4+ T cells sorted from blood. The subset here: CD45RA+ positively selected. The sequence derives from a man aged 25 to 40 in good health. The chain has TRBV5-1 and TRBJ1-2; D is perhaps TRBD1 (5 bases). CDR3 protein: CASSPNSGSREGYTF. CDR3 DNA: TGCGCCAGCAGCCCTAACTCGGGGAGCAGGGAAGGCTACACCTTC.